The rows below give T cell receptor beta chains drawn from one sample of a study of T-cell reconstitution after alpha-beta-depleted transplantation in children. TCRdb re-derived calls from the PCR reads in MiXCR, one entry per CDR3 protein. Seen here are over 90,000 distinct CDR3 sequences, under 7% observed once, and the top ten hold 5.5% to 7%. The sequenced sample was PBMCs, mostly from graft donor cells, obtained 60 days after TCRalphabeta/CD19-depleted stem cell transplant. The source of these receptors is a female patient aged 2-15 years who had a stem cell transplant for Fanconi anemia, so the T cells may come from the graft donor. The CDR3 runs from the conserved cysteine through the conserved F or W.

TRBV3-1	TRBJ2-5	CASSFRTSGGETQYF
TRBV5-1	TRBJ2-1	CASSWDSYNEQFF
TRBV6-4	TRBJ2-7	CARVGGARDEQYF
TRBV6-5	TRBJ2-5	CASSFGAREGTQYF
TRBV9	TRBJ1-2	CASTVTDRDYGYTF
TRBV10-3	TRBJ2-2	CAVRFYTGELFF
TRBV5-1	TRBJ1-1	CASSLAGTGFMNTEAFF
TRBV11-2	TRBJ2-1	CASSLEITNNEQFF
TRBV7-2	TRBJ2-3	CASSGSFFPTDTQYF
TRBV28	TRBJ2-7	CASTSSPTGTPYEQYF
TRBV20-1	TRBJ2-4	CSARGLAGGEAKNIQYF
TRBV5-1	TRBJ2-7	CASSLAGRGISYEQYF
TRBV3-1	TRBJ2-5	CASSLTSGQETQYF
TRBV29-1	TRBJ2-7	CSVKTGISSYEQYF
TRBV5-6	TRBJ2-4	CASSLAGSRKNIQYF
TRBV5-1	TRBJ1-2	CASSKQWAEPSSGGYTF
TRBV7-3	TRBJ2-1	CASSSTAGEKFF
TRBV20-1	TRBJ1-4	CSATASESREKLFF
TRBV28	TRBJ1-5	CASWDNNQPQHF
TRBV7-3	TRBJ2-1	CASSLRGGGSLDEQFF
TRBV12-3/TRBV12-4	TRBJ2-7	CASSFRAVDYEQYF
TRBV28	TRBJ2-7	CASSFFRQGIDEQYF
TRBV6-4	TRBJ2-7	CASSADRSSYEQYF
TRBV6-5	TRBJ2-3	CASSYTGAPTDTQYF
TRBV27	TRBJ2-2	CASSWGQGAGELFF
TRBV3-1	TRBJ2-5	CASSDDRARETQYF
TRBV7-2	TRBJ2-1	CASRYHLGKSSYNEQFF
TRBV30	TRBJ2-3	CAWSRGTSGDTQYF
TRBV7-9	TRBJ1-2	CASSLSRSQSYGYTF